Presented here are 17 T cell receptor beta chains from one specimen sequenced in a study of T cells after posttransplantation cyclophosphamide. Cyclophosphamide on days +3 and +4 followed busulfan-fludarabine conditioning and a marrow graft. Profiled with immunoSEQ multiplex PCR; TCRdb holds only in-frame clones, not every one. The sample records roughly 6,800 clones, around 90% being singletons. The input for sequencing was PBMCs, taken approximately 1,300 days after allogeneic stem cell transplant with posttransplant cyclophosphamide. The receptors stem from a female patient between 50 and 59 years old who received an allogeneic stem cell transplant from a related donor, was CMV-positive, and had no GVHD. Some T cells here may be from the graft donor.

The chain is built from TRBV27 and TRBJ2-5; D may be TRBD1 (6 bases). The CDR3 contains 15 residues. The V gene's germline CDR1 is MNHEY and CDR2 SMNVEV (reference sequence). V lost 6 bases, J lost 3 bases, and 17 bases lay in between. As DNA, the CDR3 is TGTGCCAGCAGACTCGGGACAAGACCTAAAGAGACCCAGTACTTC. It yields the protein CASRLGTRPKETQYF.

This chain joins TRBV5-4 and TRBJ2-5; 8 positions match TRBD1. CDR3 size: 15 residues. The germline V gene encodes CDR1 SGHNT and CDR2 YYREEE (reference sequence). V shed 1 base and J 3 bases; nucleotides not matched to a gene: 5. The CDR3 region has the DNA TGTGCCAGCAGCTTGCCTCAGACAGGGGAAGAGACCCAGTACTTC. It encodes CASSLPQTGEETQYF.

This chain joins TRBV7-9 and TRBJ2-7; no clear D. The CDR3 has 14 residues. Germline assignment: CDR1 SEHNR and CDR2 FQNEAQ (reference sequence). V was clipped by 2 bases and J by 0 bases, with 8 bases between them. The CDR3 protein is CASSLIASSYEQYF. DNA of the CDR3: TGTGCCAGCAGCTTAATCGCCAGCTCCTACGAGCAGTACTTC.

The chain is built from TRBV2 and TRBJ1-1, with 12 nucleotides matching TRBD1. CDR3 length: 14 amino acids. Germline V gene sequence: CDR1 SNHLY, CDR2 FYNNEI. The junction had 10 bases not matched to a gene; V was cut back by 10 bases and J by 7 bases. CDR3 DNA sequence: TGTGCCACCAGGGACAGGGGGCTCTTGGGTGAAGCTTTCTTT. It encodes CATRDRGLLGEAFF.

The rearrangement joins TRBV7-3 to TRBJ2-7, with 11 nucleotides matching TRBD2. The germline V gene has CDR1 SGHTA and CDR2 FQGTGA. This CDR3 has 14 residues. V shed 5 bases and J 6 bases; nucleotides not matched to a gene: 6. For the CDR3, the DNA is TGTGCCAGCAGCCCCCATCTAGCGGGAGGCGAGCAGTACTTC. Translating it yields CASSPHLAGGEQYF.

This chain uses TRBV7-2 with TRBJ2-7, with 9 bases matching TRBD1. CDR1 and CDR2 from the germline V gene are SGHTA and FQGNSA. V shed 4 bases and J 2 bases; nucleotides not matched to a gene: 9. The CDR3 is made up of 16 amino acids. The CDR3 DNA reads as TGTGCCAGCAGCTCCGGACAGGGGACTTCTACCTACGAGCAGTACTTC. It translates to CASSSGQGTSTYEQYF. The complete variable domain, with remaining parts taken from reference TRBV7-2 and TRBJ2-7, reads GAGVSQSPSNKVTEKGKDVELRCDPISGHTALYWYRQSLGQGLEFLIYFQGNSAPDKSGLPSDRFSAERTGGSVSTLTIQRTQQEDSAVYLCASSSGQGTSTYEQYFGPGTRLTVT.

The chain recombines TRBV11-2 with TRBJ2-1, with 9 bases aligning to TRBD2. Per germline, CDR1 SGHAT and CDR2 FQNNGV. Trimming cost V 6 bases and J 9 bases; bases outside gene matches: 6. The CDR3 has 13 amino acids. The CDR3 sequence is CASREAGGGEQFF. CDR3 DNA sequence: TGTGCCAGCAGGGAAGCGGGAGGAGGTGAGCAGTTCTTC.

The V and J genes are TRBV27 and TRBJ2-3, with D perhaps matching TRBD2 (7 bases). The CDR3 has 16 amino acids. Per the germline V gene, CDR1 is MNHEY and CDR2 is SMNVEV (reference sequence). The V end was cut by 4 bases, the J end by 1 base, with 15 bases between. DNA of the CDR3: TGTGCCAGCAGTTGGGTCAGGGAGGGGGGCACAGATACGCAGTATTTT. It yields the protein CASSWVREGGTDTQYF.

The chain recombines TRBV13 with TRBJ2-7, with 8 bases that match TRBD1. The CDR3 is 15 amino acids. V was clipped by 6 bases and J by 2 bases; unmatched bases: 9. Germline V lookup: CDR1 PRHDT, CDR2 FYEKMQ (reference sequence). In DNA form, the CDR3 reads TGTGCCAGCAGTCATCCGGGACAGGCAGCCTACGAGCAGTACTTC. Translated, it gives CASSHPGQAAYEQYF.

V and J are TRBV5-1 and TRBJ2-3; 7 bases agree with TRBD1. V shed 4 bases, J shed 1 base, and the junction held 12 bases outside the gene matches. The CDR3 loop spans 17 amino acids. The germline V gene encodes CDR1 SGHRS and CDR2 YFSETQ. CDR3 nucleotide sequence: TGCGCCAGCAGCAATGAAATGACAGGGAAGCGCACAGATACGCAGTATTTT. It encodes CASSNEMTGKRTDTQYF. Complete variable domain (other parts from reference TRBV5-1 and TRBJ2-3): KAGVTQTPRYLIKTRGQQVTLSCSPISGHRSVSWYQQTPGQGLQFLFEYFSETQRNKGNFPGRFSGRQFSNSRSEMNVSTLELGDSALYLCASSNEMTGKRTDTQYFGPGTRLTVL.

The V call is TRBV4-3, the J call TRBJ2-5; D is perhaps TRBD2 (5 bases). The germline V gene encodes CDR1 LGHNA and CDR2 YSLEER. Trimming cost V 2 bases and J 3 bases, with 7 bases left between them. The CDR3 spans 13 residues. The CDR3 sequence is CASSQTRKETQYF. Here the CDR3 DNA reads TGCGCCAGCAGCCAAACTAGGAAAGAGACCCAGTACTTC.

The chain employs TRBV19 and TRBJ1-1, with D unresolved. CDR3 size: 14 residues. Trimming removed 5 bases at V and 1 base at J, with 11 bases between. CDR1 and CDR2 (germline): LNHDA, SQIVND (reference sequence). The CDR3 sequence: CASSPFHGNTEAFF. CDR3 sequence (DNA): TGTGCCAGTAGTCCCTTCCACGGGAACACTGAAGCTTTCTTT.

V and J are TRBV4-3 and TRBJ1-5, with TRBD1 as a possible D gene (5 bases). The CDR3 is 15 amino acids. The ends were cut back, 0 bases at V and 4 bases at J, with 10 bases in the middle. Germline V lookup: CDR1 LGHNA, CDR2 YSLEER. CDR3 amino acids: CASSQDRQTNQPQHF. In DNA, the CDR3 is TGCGCCAGCAGCCAAGACAGACAGACTAATCAGCCCCAGCATTTT.

The chain employs TRBV5-1 and TRBJ2-1, with unresolved D. This CDR3 has 11 residues. Germline assignment: CDR1 SGHRS and CDR2 YFSETQ. Trimming pared 4 bases from V and 4 bases from J, leaving 3 bases between. CDR3 bases: TGCGCCAGCAGCGAGTACAATGAGCAGTTCTTC. Translated: CASSEYNEQFF.

The chain employs TRBV29-1 and TRBJ1-1, with D possibly TRBD1 on 6 matching bases. V was cut by 6 bases and J by 10 bases, with 12 bases left in between. Germline V gives CDR1 SQVTM, CDR2 ANQGSEA. The CDR3 contains 10 residues. In DNA, the CDR3 is TGCAGCGTCCTCGGCAGGGGAGCTTTCTTT. Its translation is CSVLGRGAFF.

This clone came up once. The V and J genes are TRBV19 and TRBJ2-1; 7 bases align to TRBD2. V shed 7 bases, J shed 1 base, and the junction held 13 bases outside the gene matches. Germline CDR1 is LNHDA and CDR2 is SQIVND (reference sequence). This CDR3 has 17 residues. CDR3 coding DNA: TGTGCCAGTATAAGTTCCTATAGCGGGCCTTCCTACAATGAGCAGTTCTTC. Amino acid sequence: CASISSYSGPSYNEQFF.

This chain links TRBV7-3 with TRBJ1-3, with TRBD1 as a possible D gene (5 bases). Germline-derived CDR1 and CDR2 are SGHTA and FQGTGA. The CDR3 has 15 amino acids. V was pared by 5 bases and J by 0 bases, with 11 bases between. The CDR3 loop is CASSPSRASGNTIYF. The CDR3 DNA is TGTGCCAGCAGCCCGTCCAGGGCCTCTGGAAACACCATATATTTT.